Below are 14 T cell receptor beta chains sequenced from a single sample in a study of blood T cell repertoires in COVID-19. Clones were read by immunoSEQ multiplex PCR, and TCRdb kept only the in-frame ones, dropping some. The sample holds fewer than 300,000 clones, approximately 87% seen once. The sample comprised peripheral blood. Every receptor here comes from a woman aged 25 to 39 with COVID-19, enrolled during active disease.

Here the CDR3 reads CASSFLMGGQETQYF. The CDR3 coding sequence is TGTGCCAGCAGTTTCCTGATGGGGGGGCAAGAGACCCAGTACTTC. V usage is TRBV6-5 and J usage is TRBJ2-5; 7 bases fit TRBD2. V trimming: 4 bases; J trimming: 2 bases; junction bases outside the gene matches: 7. Germline CDR1 and CDR2: MNHEY and SVGAGI. The CDR3 is made up of 15 amino acids.

The rearrangement links TRBV6-5 to TRBJ2-1; D possibly corresponds to TRBD2 (6 bases). Germline CDR1 is MNHEY and CDR2 is SVGAGI. V lost 4 bases, J lost 10 bases, and 14 bases lay in between. This CDR3 contains 13 residues. The CDR3 region is CASSFSGTGEQFF. The CDR3 DNA reads as TGTGCCAGCAGTTTCTCCGGGACTGGGGAGCAGTTCTTC.

V gene TRBV6-5 combines with J gene TRBJ1-2, with TRBD1 identical over 7 bases. The CDR3 extends over 13 amino acids. Germline V gene sequence: CDR1 MNHEY, CDR2 SVGAGI. Germline trimming cut 11 bases from V and 3 bases from J; bases unmatched to any gene: 9. This chain's CDR3 is CAVKTGQYYGYTF. Here the CDR3 DNA reads TGTGCCGTAAAGACAGGGCAATACTATGGCTACACCTTC.

This chain uses TRBV27 with TRBJ1-1; 7 bases map to TRBD1. V lost 5 bases to trimming and J lost 4 bases; unmatched junction nucleotides: 7. The germline V gene encodes CDR1 MNHEY and CDR2 SMNVEV (reference sequence). This CDR3 is built from 14 residues. CDR3 loop: CASSETGYGTEAFF. In DNA, the CDR3 is TGTGCCAGCAGTGAGACAGGGTATGGCACTGAAGCTTTCTTT.

The rearrangement uses TRBV5-1 and TRBJ2-5; a possible D gene is TRBD1 (6 bases). The CDR3 has 15 residues. Trimming shortened V by 6 bases and J by 4 bases, and 19 bases separated the two germline ends. From germline, CDR1 is SGHRS and CDR2 YFSETQ. CDR3 in DNA: TGCGCCAGCACCCCTGGGCAGGGGATAGCAGAGACCCAGTACTTC. Protein sequence: CASTPGQGIAETQYF.

The chain couples TRBV5-1 to TRBJ2-1; 9 nucleotides agree with TRBD2. The CDR3 consists of 15 residues. Germline CDR1 reads SGHRS; CDR2 reads YFSETQ. V shed 4 bases, J shed 10 bases, and the junction held 12 bases outside the gene matches. The CDR3 DNA reads as TGCGCCAGCAGCCCTGACGCGGGGGGGCAATGGGAGCAGTTCTTC. This encodes CASSPDAGGQWEQFF.

J is TRBJ1-2 and V is TRBV27; D is perhaps TRBD1 (6 bases). V dropped 4 bases and J dropped 6 bases, with 21 bases sitting between them. The germline V gene has CDR1 MNHEY and CDR2 SMNVEV (reference sequence). The CDR3 is 16 amino acids. This CDR3 reads CASSSLLTGRNDGYTF. CDR3 coding DNA: TGTGCCAGCAGTTCACTTCTCACAGGGAGAAATGATGGCTACACCTTC.

This clone was seen more than once but under ten times. The genes are TRBV6-1 and TRBJ1-5; TRBD1 might be the D (6 bases). CDR1 and CDR2 (germline): MNHNS, SASEGT. The CDR3 is made up of 14 amino acids. V gave up 2 bases and J gave up 7 bases, with 12 bases separating them. The CDR3 DNA reads as TGTGCCAGCAGTGAATTGGGAGGGGGACAGCCCCAGCATTTT. This sequence encodes CASSELGGGQPQHF.

The genes are TRBV5-4 and TRBJ2-7; the match to TRBD1 covers 7 bases. Trimming took 4 bases from V and 7 from J; bases not matched to a gene: 14. In germline, CDR1 is SGHNT, CDR2 YYREEE (reference sequence). The CDR3 contains 15 residues. The CDR3 DNA reads as TGTGCCAGCAGCCACAGGGGCTTCCGGCTGGGTGAGCAGTACTTC. It yields the protein CASSHRGFRLGEQYF.

The rearrangement joins TRBV11-2 to TRBJ2-1; D gene unclear. Trimming stripped 0 bases from V and 3 bases from J, with 6 bases between. The CDR3 covers 14 residues. The germline V gene has CDR1 SGHAT and CDR2 FQNNGV. The CDR3 nucleotides are TGTGCCAGCAGCTTAGAAGCCGGCTACAATGAGCAGTTCTTC. Amino acids: CASSLEAGYNEQFF. Looking up the rest from reference TRBV11-2 and TRBJ2-1 gives the full variable domain: EAGVAQSPRYKIIEKRQSVAFWCNPISGHATLYWYQQILGQGPKLLIQFQNNGVVDDSQLPKDRFSAERLKGVDSTLKIQPAKLEDSAVYLCASSLEAGYNEQFFGPGTRLTVL.

The chain has TRBV28 and TRBJ2-3; 11 bases line up with TRBD2. The CDR3 extends over 17 amino acids. CDR1 and CDR2 (germline): MDHEN, SYDVKM. The junction had 8 bases not matched to a gene; V was cut back by 2 bases and J by 4 bases. The CDR3 sequence: CASSLLIAGGPSDTQYF. DNA for the CDR3: TGTGCCAGCAGTTTACTCATAGCGGGGGGGCCCTCAGATACGCAGTATTTT.

The CDR3 DNA follows: TGTGCCAGCTTTTCGGGGGAGATTGGCTATGGCTACACCTTC. Translation gives CASFSGEIGYGYTF. V gene TRBV6-5 combines with J gene TRBJ1-2; D is perhaps TRBD1 (5 bases). With 8 bases removed from V and 4 bases from J, the gap between germline ends came to 17 bases. The CDR3 loop spans 14 amino acids. Germline loops: CDR1 MNHEY, CDR2 SVGAGI.

J is TRBJ2-3 and V is TRBV6-5; the D is unclear. Germline V gene sequence: CDR1 MNHEY, CDR2 SVGAGI. The CDR3 sequence is 14 residues long. Trimming stripped 3 bases from V and 7 bases from J, with 14 bases between. The CDR3 region is CASSYSPLTHTQYF. The CDR3 coding sequence is TGTGCCAGCAGTTATTCCCCTCTTACTCATACGCAGTATTTT.

CDR3 sequence: CASSLSPGNSYEQYF. The DNA for the CDR3 is TGTGCCAGCAGTTTATCTCCAGGGAACTCGTACGAGCAGTACTTC. This sequence joins TRBV27 and TRBJ2-7; maybe TRBD1 (5 bases). Looked up from germline, CDR1 is MNHEY and CDR2 is SMNVEV (reference sequence). The CDR3 is 15 residues long. The germline V and J ends were trimmed by 0 bases and 4 bases, with 13 bases remaining between them.